Listed below are T cell receptor beta chains from one sample, sequenced in a study of identical twins. TCRdb reprocessed the 5' RACE reads via MiXCR and lists one record per CDR3 protein. The sample holds around 370,000 distinct CDR3 sequences, approximately 8.8% seen once. The sequencing input was naive T cells sorted from blood. The source is a woman in her forties or fifties in good health. CDR3s include the opening cysteine and the closing phenylalanine or tryptophan. D genes are given only for firm matches. Only some rows state a clone size, as once, few, many or a class for expanded clones.

- TRBJ2-7 TRBV10-1 few CASSEVEGDRFYEQYF TGCGCCAGCAGTGAGGTCGAGGGGGACCGTTTCTACGAGCAGTACTTC
TRBD1 TRBJ1-1 TRBV29-1 - CSVVEFSGDRGRTEAFF TGCAGCGTTGTGGAATTCTCGGGGGACAGGGGGAGGACTGAAGCTTTCTTT
TRBD1 TRBJ1-1 TRBV10-3 many CAIRETQGTAEEAFF TGTGCCATCAGAGAAACCCAAGGGACAGCGGAAGAAGCTTTCTTT
TRBD2 TRBJ2-1 TRBV29-1 many CSADGLALGNEQFF TGCAGCGCCGACGGACTAGCGCTAGGCAATGAGCAGTTCTTC
- TRBJ2-3 TRBV7-9 - CASSLAAVYTDTQYF TGTGCCAGCAGCTTAGCAGCGGTTTACACAGATACGCAGTATTTT
- TRBJ2-2 TRBV12-3/TRBV12-4 many CASGSQGPGELFF TGTGCCAGCGGGTCCCAGGGGCCCGGGGAGCTGTTTTTT
- TRBJ1-5 TRBV5-1 few CASSLKYPKSNQPQHF TGCGCCAGCAGCTTGAAGTATCCTAAGAGCAATCAGCCCCAGCATTTT
- TRBJ2-5 TRBV3-1 many CASSPRVETQYF TGTGCCAGCAGCCCTCGCGTGGAGACCCAGTACTTC
- TRBJ1-1 TRBV30 - CAWSVSGPALNTEAFF TGTGCCTGGAGTGTATCGGGGCCGGCCCTGAACACTGAAGCTTTCTTT
TRBD1 TRBJ2-2 TRBV6-5 few CASSSTGGNTGELFF TGTGCCAGCAGTTCGACAGGGGGTAACACCGGGGAGCTGTTTTTT
TRBD2 TRBJ2-3 TRBV12-3/TRBV12-4 few CASSSGTSSHF TGTGCCAGCAGTTCAGGGACTAGCTCTCATTTT
- TRBJ2-3 TRBV7-2 many CASSLVDYHTDTQYF TGTGCCAGCAGCTTAGTGGACTACCACACAGATACGCAGTATTTT
- TRBJ2-1 TRBV5-6 few CASSLGIHHSYNEQFF TGTGCCAGCAGCTTGGGTATTCACCACTCCTACAATGAGCAGTTCTTC
TRBD1 TRBJ1-5 TRBV15 few CASGTGSMNQPQHF TGTGCCAGCGGGACAGGCAGTATGAATCAGCCCCAGCATTTT
- TRBJ2-7 TRBV12-3/TRBV12-4 many CASSFISGGYEQYF TGTGCCAGCAGTTTCATTTCTGGGGGCTACGAGCAGTACTTC
TRBD1 TRBJ2-1 TRBV6-5 few CASSYMGQGPNEQFF TGTGCCAGCAGTTACATGGGACAGGGCCCCAATGAGCAGTTCTTC
- TRBJ2-7 TRBV29-1 - CSVVGTGDSNYEQYF TGCAGCGTCGTCGGGACGGGGGACAGTAACTACGAGCAGTACTTC
TRBD2 TRBJ2-3 TRBV3-1 - CASSQRLPTAAGGWDTQYF TGTGCCAGCAGCCAACGATTGCCCACAGCGGCGGGAGGGTGGGATACGCAGTATTTT
TRBD1 TRBJ1-5 TRBV29-1 many CSIWDRGQYNQPQHF TGCAGCATTTGGGACAGGGGGCAATACAATCAGCCCCAGCATTTT
- TRBJ1-5 TRBV6-5 - CASTQGGNQPQHF TGTGCCAGCACTCAAGGGGGTAATCAGCCCCAGCATTTT
- TRBJ1-5 TRBV3-1 - CASSQQGLGNQPQHF TGTGCCAGCAGCCAACAGGGGCTGGGCAATCAGCCCCAGCATTTT
TRBD1 TRBJ2-1 TRBV9 few CASSPVGDRGLQFF TGTGCCAGCAGCCCCGTGGGGGACAGGGGACTCCAGTTCTTC
TRBD2 TRBJ2-5 TRBV29-1 - CSVGFRLAGGLRETQYF TGCAGCGTGGGGTTCCGGCTAGCGGGAGGGCTAAGGGAGACCCAGTACTTC
- TRBJ2-6 TRBV7-2 - CASSLARRGPTSGANVLTF TGTGCCAGCAGCTTAGCCCGGAGAGGACCGACCTCTGGGGCCAACGTCCTGACTTTC
- TRBJ1-6 TRBV7-9 - CASSLGENRASPLHF TGTGCCAGCAGCTTAGGCGAGAATCGCGCCTCACCCCTCCACTTT
TRBD2 TRBJ2-1 TRBV20-1 - CSAVGLAGMREQFF TGCAGTGCAGTCGGACTAGCGGGAATGAGGGAGCAGTTCTTC
TRBD2 TRBJ2-3 TRBV4-1 - CASSQDMAGRLAGITDTQYF TGCGCCAGCAGCCAAGATATGGCCGGGCGACTAGCGGGGATCACAGATACGCAGTATTTT
- TRBJ2-2 TRBV14 - CASSQMYPGELFF TGTGCCAGCAGCCAAATGTACCCCGGGGAGCTGTTTTTT
- TRBJ2-2 TRBV11-2 - CASSLVPSVDTGELFF TGTGCCAGCAGCTTAGTGCCTAGCGTCGACACCGGGGAGCTGTTTTTT
- TRBJ2-1 TRBV5-1 many CASSFPQRGVNEQFF TGCGCCAGCAGCTTTCCCCAGCGAGGGGTCAATGAGCAGTTCTTC
- TRBJ2-1 TRBV20-1 few CSAGPLERKLNEQFF TGCAGTGCTGGCCCTTTGGAGCGCAAATTGAATGAGCAGTTCTTC
- TRBJ1-5 TRBV6-6 many CASRPSGGVEPQHF TGTGCCAGCAGGCCGAGCGGGGGCGTAGAGCCCCAGCATTTT
- TRBJ2-2 TRBV7-2 few CASSLDAGGELFF TGTGCCAGCAGCTTAGACGCGGGGGGGGAGCTGTTTTTT
TRBD1 TRBJ2-5 TRBV27 few CASGADREQETQYF TGTGCCAGCGGGGCGGACAGGGAACAAGAGACCCAGTACTTC
TRBD1 TRBJ1-2 TRBV5-1 few CASSQAGGDGYTF TGCGCCAGCAGCCAGGCAGGGGGAGATGGCTACACCTTC
- TRBJ2-2 TRBV9 - CASSPTSTGELFF TGTGCCAGCAGCCCGACAAGCACCGGGGAGCTGTTTTTT
- TRBJ2-1 TRBV3-1 few CASSLEMRGHEQFF TGTGCCAGCAGCCTAGAGATGAGAGGGCATGAGCAGTTCTTC
- TRBJ1-4 TRBV5-1 few CASSLMGGKLFF TGCGCCAGCAGCTTGATGGGGGGAAAACTGTTTTTT
- TRBJ2-1 TRBV6-1 many CASSEVTSSYNEQFF TGTGCCAGCAGTGAGGTTACGAGCTCCTACAATGAGCAGTTCTTC
- TRBJ2-3 TRBV24-1 many CATSDLPDSDTQYF TGTGCCACCAGTGATTTGCCTGATAGCGATACGCAGTATTTT
TRBD1 TRBJ2-2 TRBV27 many CASTSPRGTGTTGELFF TGTGCCAGCACCTCACCTAGGGGGACAGGGACCACCGGGGAGCTGTTTTTT
TRBD2 TRBJ2-1 TRBV5-1 few CASSFTSGGYYNEQFF TGCGCCAGCAGCTTCACTAGCGGGGGTTACTACAATGAGCAGTTCTTC
- TRBJ2-1 TRBV11-3 few CASSPLATGRYNEQFF TGTGCCAGCAGCCCCTTAGCCACCGGGAGATACAATGAGCAGTTCTTC
- TRBJ1-5 TRBV7-2 - CASSLRLAQPQHF TGTGCCAGCAGCTTGAGGTTGGCTCAGCCCCAGCATTTT
- TRBJ1-2 TRBV20-1 few CSARGSWDYGYTF TGCAGTGCTAGAGGTAGCTGGGACTATGGCTACACCTTC
- TRBJ2-6 TRBV12-3/TRBV12-4 - CASSRMSGTLGANVLTF TGTGCCAGCAGCCGGATGTCGGGGACTCTGGGCGCCAACGTCCTGACTTTC
TRBD2 TRBJ2-2 TRBV28 many CASSFPGLGNTGELFF TGTGCCAGCAGTTTCCCCGGACTAGGGAACACCGGGGAGCTGTTTTTT
TRBD2 TRBJ2-7 TRBV6-1 - CASSAGTSGVYEQYF TGTGCCAGCAGTGCCGGGACTAGCGGAGTTTACGAGCAGTACTTC
- TRBJ1-2 TRBV24-1 - CATSDPEDGYTF TGTGCCACCAGTGATCCTGAGGATGGCTACACCTTC
TRBD2 TRBJ2-5 TRBV7-9 - CASSLLLAGEHGTQYF TGTGCCAGCAGCTTATTACTAGCGGGAGAGCATGGGACCCAGTACTTC
- TRBJ1-2 TRBV15 few CATSRDLYGYTF TGTGCCACCAGCAGAGATCTCTATGGCTACACCTTC
- TRBJ2-3 TRBV10-3 - CAISGPGDRGTQYF TGTGCCATCAGTGGACCGGGAGATCGAGGTACGCAGTATTTT
TRBD1 TRBJ2-1 TRBV5-1 - CASTLRTGSSYNEQFF TGCGCCAGCACCCTTCGGACAGGAAGCTCCTACAATGAGCAGTTCTTC
- TRBJ2-3 TRBV7-9 many CASTASTDTQYF TGTGCCAGTACCGCTAGCACAGATACGCAGTATTTT
- TRBJ2-5 TRBV12-3/TRBV12-4 few CASSLWGLGLMAQYF TGTGCCAGCAGCTTGTGGGGCCTTGGGTTAATGGCCCAGTACTTC
- TRBJ2-2 TRBV4-1 - CASSHPGRAGELFF TGCGCCAGCAGCCATCCGGGGCGGGCCGGGGAGCTGTTTTTT
- TRBJ2-7 TRBV3-1 - CASSQALPSRNEQYF TGTGCCAGCAGCCAAGCACTCCCTTCCCGGAACGAGCAGTACTTC